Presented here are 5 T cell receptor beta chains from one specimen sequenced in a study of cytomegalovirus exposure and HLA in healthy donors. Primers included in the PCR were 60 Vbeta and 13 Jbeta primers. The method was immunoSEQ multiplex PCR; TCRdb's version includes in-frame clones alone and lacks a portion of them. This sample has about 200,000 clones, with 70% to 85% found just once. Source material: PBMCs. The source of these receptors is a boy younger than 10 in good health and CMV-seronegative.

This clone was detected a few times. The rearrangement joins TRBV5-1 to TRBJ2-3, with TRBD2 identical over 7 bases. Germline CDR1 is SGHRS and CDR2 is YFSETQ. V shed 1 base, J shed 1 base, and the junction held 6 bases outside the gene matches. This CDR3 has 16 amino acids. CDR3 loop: CASSLRVAGGTDTQYF. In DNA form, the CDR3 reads TGCGCCAGCAGCTTGCGAGTAGCGGGTGGCACAGATACGCAGTATTTT. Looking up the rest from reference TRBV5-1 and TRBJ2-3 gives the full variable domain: KAGVTQTPRYLIKTRGQQVTLSCSPISGHRSVSWYQQTPGQGLQFLFEYFSETQRNKGNFPGRFSGRQFSNSRSEMNVSTLELGDSALYLCASSLRVAGGTDTQYFGPGTRLTVL.

DNA for the CDR3: TGTGCCAGCAGGGCCCCGGGCTACGAGCAGTACTTC. The encoded protein is CASRAPGYEQYF. The J gene is TRBJ2-7, the V gene TRBV6-6, with D hard to call. Trimming cost V 6 bases and J 3 bases, with 9 bases left between them. The CDR3 loop spans 12 amino acids. Germline values: CDR1 MNHNY, CDR2 SVGAGI (reference sequence).

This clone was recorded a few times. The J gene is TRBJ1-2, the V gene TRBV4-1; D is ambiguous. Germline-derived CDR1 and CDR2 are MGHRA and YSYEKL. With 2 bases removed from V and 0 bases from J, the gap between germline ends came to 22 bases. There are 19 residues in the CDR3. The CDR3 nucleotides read TGCGCCAGCAGCCAATTGGCAAGGGTGGGCAGCGGCCCTAACTATGGCTACACCTTC. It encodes CASSQLARVGSGPNYGYTF.

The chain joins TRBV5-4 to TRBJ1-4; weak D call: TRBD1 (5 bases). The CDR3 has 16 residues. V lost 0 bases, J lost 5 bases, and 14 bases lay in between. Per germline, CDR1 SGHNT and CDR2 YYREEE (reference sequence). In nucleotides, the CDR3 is TGTGCCAGCAGCTTGGGGGCGGGGCGCCCGAATGAAAAACTGTTTTTT. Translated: CASSLGAGRPNEKLFF.

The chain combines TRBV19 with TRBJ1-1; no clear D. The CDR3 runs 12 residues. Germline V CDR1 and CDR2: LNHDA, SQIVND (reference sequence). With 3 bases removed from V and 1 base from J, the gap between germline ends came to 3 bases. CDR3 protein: CASSIRNTEAFF. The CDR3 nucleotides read TGTGCCAGTAGTATCAGGAACACTGAAGCTTTCTTT.